This record concerns one TCR beta chain sequence. Antigen specificity is unknown. The V gene lost 2 bases and the J gene lost 4 bases, with 15 bases spanning the gap. Looked up from germline, CDR1 is GTSNPN and CDR2 is SVGIG (reference sequence). The CDR3 runs 15 residues. The data derive from a study of beta chain features in type 1 diabetes. The study reverse transcribed the entire isolated RNA, so it sequenced expressed TCRB transcripts. Generated by immunoSEQ multiplex PCR, the TCRdb table keeps only in-frame clones and is missing some. This sample yields almost 350,000 clones, of which roughly a fifth are seen a single time; 0.035% to 0.055% belongs to the top ten. Study conclusions and caveats: When VDJ junctions were examined, type 1 diabetes patients showed fewer insertions and more deletions.

V gene TRBV30 combines with J gene TRBJ2-1, with a possible D match to TRBD1 (6 bases). This clonotype was sampled from a woman younger than 35 in good health. Material for sequencing was naive CD4+ T cells from blood. The CDR3 DNA sequence: TGTGCCTGGAGTCGCCGGGGACATATATACAATGAGCAGTTCTTC. Translated: CAWSRRGHIYNEQFF.